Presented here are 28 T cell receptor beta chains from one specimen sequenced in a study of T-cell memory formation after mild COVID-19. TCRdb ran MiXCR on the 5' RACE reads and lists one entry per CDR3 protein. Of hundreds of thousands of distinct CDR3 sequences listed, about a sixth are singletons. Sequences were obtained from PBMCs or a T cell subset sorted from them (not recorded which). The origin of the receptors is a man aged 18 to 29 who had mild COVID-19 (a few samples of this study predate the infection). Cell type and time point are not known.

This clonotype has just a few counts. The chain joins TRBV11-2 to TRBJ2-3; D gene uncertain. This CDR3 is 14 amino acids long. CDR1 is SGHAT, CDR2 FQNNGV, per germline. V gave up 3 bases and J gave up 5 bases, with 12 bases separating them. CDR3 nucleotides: TGTGCCAGCAGCTTTGGACCCCTTGGAGATACGCAGTATTTT. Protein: CASSFGPLGDTQYF.

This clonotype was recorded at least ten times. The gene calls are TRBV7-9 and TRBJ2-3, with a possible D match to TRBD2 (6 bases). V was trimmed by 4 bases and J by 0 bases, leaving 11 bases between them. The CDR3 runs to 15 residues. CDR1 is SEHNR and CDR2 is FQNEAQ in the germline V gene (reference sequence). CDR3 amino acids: CASSSLAESTDTQYF. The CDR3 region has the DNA TGTGCCAGCAGCTCATTAGCGGAGAGCACAGATACGCAGTATTTT.

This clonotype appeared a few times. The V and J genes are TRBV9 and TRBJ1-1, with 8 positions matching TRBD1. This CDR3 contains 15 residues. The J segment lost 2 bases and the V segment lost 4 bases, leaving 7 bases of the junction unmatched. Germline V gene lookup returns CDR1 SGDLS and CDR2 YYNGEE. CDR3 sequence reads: CASSPVGQGNTEAFF. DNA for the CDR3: TGTGCCAGCAGCCCAGTAGGACAGGGAAACACTGAAGCTTTCTTT.

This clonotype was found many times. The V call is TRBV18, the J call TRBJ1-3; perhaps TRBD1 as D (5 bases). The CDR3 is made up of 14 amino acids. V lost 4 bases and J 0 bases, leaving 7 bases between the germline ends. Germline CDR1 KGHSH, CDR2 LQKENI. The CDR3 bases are TGTGCCAGCTCACTCGACAGCTCTGGAAACACCATATATTTT. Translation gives CASSLDSSGNTIYF.

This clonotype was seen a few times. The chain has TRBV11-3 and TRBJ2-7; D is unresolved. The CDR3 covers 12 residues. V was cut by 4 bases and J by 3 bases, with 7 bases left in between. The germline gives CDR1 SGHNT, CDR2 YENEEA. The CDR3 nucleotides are TGTGCCAGCAGCTCTTGGAACTACGAGCAGTACTTC. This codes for CASSSWNYEQYF.

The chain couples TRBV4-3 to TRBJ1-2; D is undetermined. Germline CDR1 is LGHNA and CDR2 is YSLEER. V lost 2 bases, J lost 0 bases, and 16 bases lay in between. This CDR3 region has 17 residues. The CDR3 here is CASSQRREGFTNYGYTF. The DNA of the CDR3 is TGCGCCAGCAGCCAACGCCGAGAAGGGTTTACTAACTATGGCTACACCTTC.

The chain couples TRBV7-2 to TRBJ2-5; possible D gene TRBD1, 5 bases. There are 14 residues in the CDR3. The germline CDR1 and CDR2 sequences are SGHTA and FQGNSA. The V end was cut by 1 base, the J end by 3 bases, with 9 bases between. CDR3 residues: CASSLVVREETQYF. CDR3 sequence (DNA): TGTGCCAGCAGCTTAGTCGTCAGGGAAGAGACCCAGTACTTC.

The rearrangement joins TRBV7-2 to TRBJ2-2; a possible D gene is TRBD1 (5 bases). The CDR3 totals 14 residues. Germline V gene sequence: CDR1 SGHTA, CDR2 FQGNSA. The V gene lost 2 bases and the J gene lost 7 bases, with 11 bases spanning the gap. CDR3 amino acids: CASSLSPRDGELFF. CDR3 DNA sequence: TGTGCCAGCAGCTTATCCCCCAGGGACGGGGAGCTGTTTTTT. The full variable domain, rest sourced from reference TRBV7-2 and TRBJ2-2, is GAGVSQSPSNKVTEKGKDVELRCDPISGHTALYWYRQSLGQGLEFLIYFQGNSAPDKSGLPSDRFSAERTGGSVSTLTIQRTQQEDSAVYLCASSLSPRDGELFFGEGSRLTVL.

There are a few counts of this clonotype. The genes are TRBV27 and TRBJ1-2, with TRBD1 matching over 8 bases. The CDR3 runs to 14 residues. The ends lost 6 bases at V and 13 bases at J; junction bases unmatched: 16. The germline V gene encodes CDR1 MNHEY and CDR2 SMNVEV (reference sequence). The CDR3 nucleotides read TGTGCCAGCAGAGCCACCCCCGGCCAGGGGGCCATCACCTTC. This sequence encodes CASRATPGQGAITF.

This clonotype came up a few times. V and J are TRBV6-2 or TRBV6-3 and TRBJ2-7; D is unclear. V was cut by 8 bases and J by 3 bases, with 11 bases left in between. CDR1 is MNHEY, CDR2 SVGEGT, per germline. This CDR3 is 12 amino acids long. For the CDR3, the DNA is TGTGCCAGCTCAGGCCAACTCTACGAGCAGTACGTC. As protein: CASSGQLYEQYV.

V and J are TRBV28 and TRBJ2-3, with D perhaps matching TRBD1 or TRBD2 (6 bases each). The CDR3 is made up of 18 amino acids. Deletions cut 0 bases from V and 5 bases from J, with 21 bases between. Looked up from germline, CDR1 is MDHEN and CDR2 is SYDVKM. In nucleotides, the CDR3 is TGTGCCAGCAGTTTATGGGGGACTCAATTAAGGGGGATAGATACGCAGTATTTT. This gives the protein CASSLWGTQLRGIDTQYF.

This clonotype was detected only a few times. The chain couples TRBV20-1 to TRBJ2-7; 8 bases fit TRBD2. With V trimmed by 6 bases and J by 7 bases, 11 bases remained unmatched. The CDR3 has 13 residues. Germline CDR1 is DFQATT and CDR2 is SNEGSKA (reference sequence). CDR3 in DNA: TGCAGTGCCCAACCGCGGGGGGCTGGAGAGCAGTACTTC. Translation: CSAQPRGAGEQYF.

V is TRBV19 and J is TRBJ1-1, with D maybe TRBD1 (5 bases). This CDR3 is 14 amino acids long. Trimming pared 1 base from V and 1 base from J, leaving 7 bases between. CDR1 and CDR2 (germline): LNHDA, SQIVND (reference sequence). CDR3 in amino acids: CASSIATANTEAFF. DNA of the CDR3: TGTGCCAGTAGTATAGCGACAGCGAACACTGAAGCTTTCTTT.

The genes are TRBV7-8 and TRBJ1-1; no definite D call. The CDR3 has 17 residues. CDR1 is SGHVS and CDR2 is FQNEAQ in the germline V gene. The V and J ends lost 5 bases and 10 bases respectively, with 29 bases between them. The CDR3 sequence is CASSPKNTPDLYWGAFF. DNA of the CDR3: TGTGCCAGCAGCCCTAAGAACACACCGGACCTTTACTGGGGAGCTTTCTTT.

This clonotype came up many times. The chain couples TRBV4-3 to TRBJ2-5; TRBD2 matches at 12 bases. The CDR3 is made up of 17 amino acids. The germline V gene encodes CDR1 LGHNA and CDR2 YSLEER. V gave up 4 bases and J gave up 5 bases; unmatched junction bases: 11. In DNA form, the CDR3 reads TGCGCCAGCAGCCCACAAGGACTAGCGGGGAATGGGGAGACCCAGTACTTC. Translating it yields CASSPQGLAGNGETQYF.

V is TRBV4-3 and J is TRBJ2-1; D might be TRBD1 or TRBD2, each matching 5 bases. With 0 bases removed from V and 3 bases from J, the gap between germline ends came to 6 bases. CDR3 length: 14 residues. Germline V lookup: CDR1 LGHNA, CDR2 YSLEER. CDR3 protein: CASSQDGGYNEQFF. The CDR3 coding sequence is TGCGCCAGCAGCCAAGATGGGGGCTACAATGAGCAGTTCTTC.

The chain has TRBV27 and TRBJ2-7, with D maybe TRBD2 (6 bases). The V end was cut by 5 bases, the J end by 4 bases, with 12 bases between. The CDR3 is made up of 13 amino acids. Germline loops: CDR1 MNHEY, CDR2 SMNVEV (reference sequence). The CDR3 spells CASSPGGRYEQYV. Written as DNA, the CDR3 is TGTGCCAGCAGTCCCGGGGGAAGATACGAGCAGTACGTC.

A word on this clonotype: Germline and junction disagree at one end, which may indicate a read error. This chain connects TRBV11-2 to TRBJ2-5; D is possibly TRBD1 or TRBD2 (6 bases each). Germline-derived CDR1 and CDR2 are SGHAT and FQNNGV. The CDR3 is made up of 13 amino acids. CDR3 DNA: TGTGCCAGCAGCGTAGGGGGGAGGTCCATGGAAAACTTC. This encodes CASSVGGRSMENF.

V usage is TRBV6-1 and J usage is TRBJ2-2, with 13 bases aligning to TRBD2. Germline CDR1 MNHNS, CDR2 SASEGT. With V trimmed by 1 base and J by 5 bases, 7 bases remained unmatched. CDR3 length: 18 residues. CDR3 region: CASSEVPLAGGRTGELFF. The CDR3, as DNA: TGTGCCAGCAGTGAAGTTCCACTAGCGGGGGGGCGGACCGGGGAGCTGTTTTTT.

In nucleotides, the CDR3 is TGTGCCAGCAGCCTTACCGGGACAGGGTACTATGGCTACACCTTC. Translated: CASSLTGTGYYGYTF. The chain is built from TRBV7-2 and TRBJ1-2, with 9 bases aligning to TRBD1. Germline CDR1 is SGHTA and CDR2 is FQGNSA. The CDR3 length is 15 residues. The V segment lost 5 bases and the J segment 3 bases; nucleotides outside the gene matches: 7.

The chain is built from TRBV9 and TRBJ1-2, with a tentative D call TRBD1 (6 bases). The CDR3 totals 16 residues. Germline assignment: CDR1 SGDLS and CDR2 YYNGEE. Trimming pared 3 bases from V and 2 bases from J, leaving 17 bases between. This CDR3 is CASSAGVGQINYGYTF. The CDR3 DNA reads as TGTGCCAGCAGCGCAGGGGTGGGGCAGATAAACTATGGCTACACCTTC. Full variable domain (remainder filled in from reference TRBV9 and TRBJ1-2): DSGVTQTPKHLITATGQRVTLRCSPRSGDLSVYWYQQSLDQGLQFLIQYYNGEERAKGNILERFSAQQFPDLHSELNLSSLELGDSALYFCASSAGVGQINYGYTFGSGTRLTVV.

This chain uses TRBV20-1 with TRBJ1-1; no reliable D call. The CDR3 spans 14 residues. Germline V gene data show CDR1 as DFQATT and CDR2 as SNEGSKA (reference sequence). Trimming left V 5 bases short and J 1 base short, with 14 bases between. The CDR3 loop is CSASYVRSNTEAFF. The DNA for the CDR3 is TGCAGTGCTTCGTATGTCAGATCGAACACTGAAGCTTTCTTT.

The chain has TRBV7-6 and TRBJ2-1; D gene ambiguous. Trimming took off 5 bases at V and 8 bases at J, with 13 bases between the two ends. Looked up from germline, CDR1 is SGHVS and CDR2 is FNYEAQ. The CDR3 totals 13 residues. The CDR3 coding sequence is TGTGCCAGCAGCCAAGGACCGGGCGATGAGCAGTTCTTC. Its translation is CASSQGPGDEQFF.

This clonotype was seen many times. CDR3 region: CASSLDPQGALNTEAFF. In nucleotides, the CDR3 is TGCGCCAGCAGCTTAGACCCACAGGGGGCCCTGAACACTGAAGCTTTCTTT. The chain carries TRBV5-1 and TRBJ1-1; 9 bases align to TRBD1. This CDR3 region has 17 residues. J was trimmed by 0 bases and V by 2 bases; bases with no gene match: 8. The germline CDR1 and CDR2 sequences are SGHRS and YFSETQ.

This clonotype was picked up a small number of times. The chain's CDR3 is CASSLNRYNEQFF. CDR3 nucleotide sequence: TGTGCCAGCAGCCTCAATCGATACAATGAGCAGTTCTTC. The chain links TRBV6-5 to TRBJ2-1; no firm D call. CDR1 MNHEY and CDR2 SVGAGI come from the germline V gene. The CDR3 has 13 residues. Trimming cost V 6 bases and J 4 bases, with 10 bases left between them.

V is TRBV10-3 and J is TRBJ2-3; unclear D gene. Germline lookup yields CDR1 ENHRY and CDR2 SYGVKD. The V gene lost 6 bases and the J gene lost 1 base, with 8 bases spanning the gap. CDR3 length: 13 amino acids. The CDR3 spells CAIRDDGTDTQYF. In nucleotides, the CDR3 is TGTGCCATCAGAGACGACGGCACAGATACGCAGTATTTT.

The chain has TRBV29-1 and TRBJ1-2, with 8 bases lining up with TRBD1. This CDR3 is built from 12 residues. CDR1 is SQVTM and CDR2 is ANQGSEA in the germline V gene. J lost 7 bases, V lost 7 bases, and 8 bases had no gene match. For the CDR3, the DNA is TGCAGCGACCGGACAGGGAATTTTGGCTACACCTTC. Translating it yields CSDRTGNFGYTF.

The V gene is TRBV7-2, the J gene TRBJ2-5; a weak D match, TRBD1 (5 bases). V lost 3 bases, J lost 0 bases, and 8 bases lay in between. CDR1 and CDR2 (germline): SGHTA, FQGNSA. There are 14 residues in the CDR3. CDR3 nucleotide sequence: TGTGCCAGCAGCTTCGACAGAAACCAAGAGACCCAGTACTTC. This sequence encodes CASSFDRNQETQYF.